This TCR beta chain is drawn from a study of T-cell memory formation after mild COVID-19. Study-wide background: Most TCR clusters belonged to a single donor.

Whole-study findings and limits: The authors left the SARS-CoV-2 specificity of second-wave clones peaking on day 37 unconfirmed. Most CD4+ clones that shrank were in CM and EM, while CD8+ ones turned up in EMRA.

The authors produced TCR alpha and TCR beta cDNA libraries with sample barcodes and UMIs by 5'RACE using constant-segment primers. TCRdb re-called the 5' RACE reads with MiXCR, one entry per CDR3 protein. This sample has about 350,000 distinct CDR3 sequences; approximately 15% occur once, and the top ten carry 22%. This clonotype was counted a few times. What it recognizes is unknown. Germline-derived CDR1 and CDR2 are MNHEY and SVGAGI. This CDR3 is built from 13 residues. Trimming pared 3 bases from V and 4 bases from J, leaving 7 bases between. This receptor was obtained from a man between 18 and 29 years old who had mild COVID-19 (a few samples of this study predate the infection). Cell type and time point are not known. The sample consisted of PBMCs or a T cell subset sorted from them (not recorded which). The V gene is TRBV6-5, the J gene TRBJ1-5; D uncertain. The CDR3 nucleotides read TGTGCCAGCAGTTATAGCGAAAATCAGCCCCAGCATTTT. This encodes CASSYSENQPQHF.